The next 18 T cell receptor beta chains were all read from a single sample in a study of blood T cell repertoires in COVID-19. The method was immunoSEQ multiplex PCR; TCRdb's version includes in-frame clones alone and lacks a portion of them. The top ten hold roughly 2.9% of the sample, which has 140,000 or so clones, 75% to 85% seen once. The sequencing input was peripheral blood. These receptor sequences come from a man aged 50-59 years with acute or convalescent COVID-19.

V and J are TRBV5-1 and TRBJ2-7; D is possibly TRBD1 (6 bases). The CDR3 totals 15 residues. V gave up 0 bases and J gave up 3 bases, with 13 bases separating them. Germline-derived CDR1 and CDR2 are SGHRS and YFSETQ. The CDR3 sequence: CASSLESGGGYEQYF. The CDR3 DNA follows: TGCGCCAGCAGCTTGGAGTCTGGGGGCGGCTACGAGCAGTACTTC. Using reference TRBV5-1 and TRBJ2-7 for the parts outside the CDR3, the full variable domain is KAGVTQTPRYLIKTRGQQVTLSCSPISGHRSVSWYQQTPGQGLQFLFEYFSETQRNKGNFPGRFSGRQFSNSRSEMNVSTLELGDSALYLCASSLESGGGYEQYFGPGTRLTVT.

The V call is TRBV7-3, the J call TRBJ2-1; tentative D call: TRBD2 (5 bases). The V gene's germline CDR1 is SGHTA and CDR2 FQGTGA. This CDR3 spans 16 amino acids. V lost 5 bases and J 0 bases, leaving 14 bases between the germline ends. CDR3 sequence: CASSTSPGSSYNEQFF. The CDR3 DNA reads as TGTGCCAGCAGCACAAGCCCGGGGAGCTCCTACAATGAGCAGTTCTTC.

This chain uses TRBV12-5 with TRBJ2-5; 14 bases align to TRBD2. V gave up 1 base and J gave up 5 bases; unmatched junction bases: 3. The CDR3 contains 16 residues. Germline CDR1 and CDR2: LGHNT and FRNRAP. CDR3 sequence (DNA): TGTGCTAGTGGTTTGGGACTAGCGGGAGGGGAGGAGACCCAGTACTTC. This translates into CASGLGLAGGEETQYF.

This chain joins TRBV7-8 and TRBJ2-1, with TRBD2 matching over 9 bases. The CDR3 length is 16 residues. The germline CDR1 and CDR2 sequences are SGHVS and FQNEAQ. The junction had 7 bases not matched to a gene; V was cut back by 3 bases and J by 4 bases. Here the CDR3 DNA reads TGTGCCAGCAGCTTCTCCGGGACTAGCAGTTACAATGAGCAGTTCTTC. It codes for CASSFSGTSSYNEQFF.

The chain recombines TRBV7-3 with TRBJ2-5; 7 bases fit TRBD2. J was trimmed by 1 base and V by 6 bases; bases with no gene match: 11. The CDR3 runs to 16 residues. CDR1 SGHTA and CDR2 FQGTGA come from the germline V gene. CDR3 residues: CASSLGGREGQETQYF. The CDR3 DNA sequence: TGTGCCAGCAGTCTAGGAGGCAGGGAGGGCCAAGAGACCCAGTACTTC.

V is TRBV28 and J is TRBJ1-3, with 8 bases identical to TRBD1. There are 14 residues in the CDR3. V shed 5 bases and J 10 bases; nucleotides not matched to a gene: 10. The germline CDR1 and CDR2 sequences are MDHEN and SYDVKM. CDR3 region: CASSKQGAQGTIYF. CDR3 in DNA: TGTGCCAGCAGTAAGCAGGGGGCGCAGGGGACCATATATTTT.

This rearrangement joins TRBV28 to TRBJ2-7, with 7 bases matching TRBD1. The CDR3 has 13 residues. CDR1 is MDHEN and CDR2 is SYDVKM in the germline V gene. The ends lost 5 bases at V and 6 bases at J; junction bases unmatched: 7. The CDR3 protein is CASSLGQVGEQYF. The CDR3, as DNA: TGTGCCAGCAGTCTCGGACAGGTAGGCGAGCAGTACTTC.

Of note for this clone: This specimen includes other DNA sequences encoding the same CDR3. The chain uses TRBV11-2 and TRBJ2-7; D is uncertain. Germline V gene lookup returns CDR1 SGHAT and CDR2 FQNNGV. CDR3 length: 11 residues. V was cut by 2 bases and J by 4 bases, with 3 bases left in between. DNA of the CDR3: TGTGCCAGCAGCTTATTATACGAGCAGTACTTC. It encodes CASSLLYEQYF.

The V call is TRBV28, the J call TRBJ1-5; 7 nucleotides match TRBD1. CDR3 size: 15 residues. With V trimmed by 2 bases and J by 7 bases, 8 bases remained unmatched. The germline V gene has CDR1 MDHEN and CDR2 SYDVKM. CDR3 DNA sequence: TGTGCCAGCAGTTTAACCGACAGGGTGGGACAGCCCCAGCATTTT. Translating gives CASSLTDRVGQPQHF. The whole variable domain, filled in from reference TRBV28 and TRBJ1-5, reads DVKVTQSSRYLVKRTGEKVFLECVQDMDHENMFWYRQDPGLGLRLIYFSYDVKMKEKGDIPEGYSVSREKKERFSLILESASTNQTSMYLCASSLTDRVGQPQHFGDGTRLSIL.

This clone was counted a single time. The chain combines TRBV7-3 with TRBJ2-1; 7 positions match TRBD2. The CDR3 runs to 13 residues. CDR1 and CDR2 from the germline V gene are SGHTA and FQGTGA. With 0 bases clipped from V and 12 bases from J, the junction kept 5 bases outside the gene matches. The CDR3 DNA sequence: TGTGCCAGCAGCTTAACCCAGACTAGCTGGCAGTTCTTC. As protein: CASSLTQTSWQFF.

The CDR3 coding sequence is TGTGCCAGCAGCTCAGACAGGGGCAGGGCCGATACGCAGTATTTT. As protein: CASSSDRGRADTQYF. This sequence joins TRBV13 and TRBJ2-3; 8 nucleotides match TRBD1. CDR1 and CDR2 (germline): PRHDT, FYEKMQ (reference sequence). The ends lost 4 bases at V and 6 bases at J; junction bases unmatched: 9. The CDR3 length is 15 residues. Full variable domain (remainder filled in from reference TRBV13 and TRBJ2-3): AAGVIQSPRHLIKEKRETATLKCYPIPRHDTVYWYQQGPGQDPQFLISFYEKMQSDKGSIPDRFSAQQFSDYHSELNMSSLELGDSALYFCASSSDRGRADTQYFGPGTRLTVL.

V and J are TRBV30 and TRBJ1-5, with D tentatively TRBD1 (5 bases). Looked up from germline, CDR1 is GTSNPN and CDR2 is SVGIG (reference sequence). V shed 3 bases and J shed 4 bases, with 10 bases lying between them. The CDR3 length is 13 residues. The CDR3 loop reads CAWSAGLNQPQHF. CDR3 coding DNA: TGTGCCTGGAGCGCGGGACTTAATCAGCCCCAGCATTTT.

With respect to this clone: One end of the junction fails to match germline, which may point to a read error. V and J are TRBV7-7 and TRBJ2-3; 7 nucleotides match TRBD1. Germline CDR1 is SSHAT and CDR2 is FNYEAQ (reference sequence). CDR3 size: 14 residues. CDR3 sequence reads: CASSLGQATDTQYF. CDR3 DNA: TGTGCTAGCAGCTTAGGACAGGCCACAGATACGCAGTATTTT.

This clone was recorded only once. The chain uses TRBV24-1 and TRBJ2-3, with D unclear. The CDR3 has 14 amino acids. In germline, CDR1 is KGHDR, CDR2 SFDVKD. V lost 2 bases, J lost 2 bases, and 7 bases lay in between. CDR3 region: CATSDSPFTDTQYF. As DNA, the CDR3 is TGTGCCACCAGTGATTCTCCCTTCACAGATACGCAGTATTTT.

The gene calls are TRBV5-6 and TRBJ2-3, with 7 bases identical to TRBD1. V gave up 0 bases and J gave up 2 bases; unmatched junction bases: 6. The germline V gene has CDR1 SGHDT and CDR2 YYEEEE. The CDR3 has 16 amino acids. The CDR3 coding sequence is TGTGCCAGCAGCTTGGCCGGCCAGGGGGACACAGATACGCAGTATTTT. The encoded protein is CASSLAGQGDTDTQYF.

In its sample, this clone was seen once. The rearrangement links TRBV10-3 to TRBJ1-2; D remains unclear. Germline V gene sequence: CDR1 ENHRY, CDR2 SYGVKD. V lost 2 bases to trimming and J lost 1 base, with 8 bases between them. The CDR3 spans 14 residues. In DNA form, the CDR3 reads TGTGCCATCAGTGAGGGGCAGGATAACTATGGCTACACCTTC. This codes for CAISEGQDNYGYTF.

The chain has TRBV5-1 and TRBJ1-4; 9 bases line up with TRBD1. V was clipped by 4 bases and J by 8 bases; unmatched bases: 6. Germline CDR1 SGHRS, CDR2 YFSETQ. The CDR3 totals 14 residues. The CDR3 region has the DNA TGCGCCAGCAGCAAAGGACAGGGGAGAGAAAAACTGTTTTTT. Its translation is CASSKGQGREKLFF.

This chain uses TRBV29-1 with TRBJ2-6; tentative D call: TRBD1 (6 bases). The germline CDR1 and CDR2 sequences are SQVTM and ANQGSEA. V gave up 4 bases and J gave up 0 bases, with 10 bases separating them. This CDR3 has 15 amino acids. CDR3 nucleotide sequence: TGCAGCGTTGGGCAGGGGCGCTCTGGGGCCAACGTCCTGACTTTC. Translating it yields CSVGQGRSGANVLTF.